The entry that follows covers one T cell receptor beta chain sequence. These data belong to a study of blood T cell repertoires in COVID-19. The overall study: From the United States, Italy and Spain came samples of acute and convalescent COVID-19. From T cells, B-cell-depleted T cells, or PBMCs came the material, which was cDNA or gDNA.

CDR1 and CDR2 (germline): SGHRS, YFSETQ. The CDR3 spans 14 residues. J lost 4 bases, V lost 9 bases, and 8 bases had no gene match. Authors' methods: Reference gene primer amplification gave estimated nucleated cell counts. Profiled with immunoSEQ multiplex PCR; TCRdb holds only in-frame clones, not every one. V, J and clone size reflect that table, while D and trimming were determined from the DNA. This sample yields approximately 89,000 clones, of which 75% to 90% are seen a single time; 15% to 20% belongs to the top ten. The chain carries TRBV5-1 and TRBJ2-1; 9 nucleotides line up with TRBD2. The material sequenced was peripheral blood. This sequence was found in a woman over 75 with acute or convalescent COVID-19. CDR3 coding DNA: TGCGCCACCAGGGCTAGCGGGACTTACAATGAGCAGTTCTTC. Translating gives CATRASGTYNEQFF.